Described below is a single TCR beta chain sequence and its context. The antigen is not known. All patients experienced relapse after autologous stem cell transplantation, and brentuximab vedotin exposure was variable. This sample was included in a study of PD-1 blockade in classical Hodgkin lymphoma. The study, taken as a whole, reports: Reasons behind the repertoire differences stay unclear, perhaps disease activity or earlier therapy. Patients who responded completely had about the same baseline diversity as newly diagnosed patients.

Sequenced by immunoSEQ multiplex PCR; TCRdb stores in-frame clones only, minus some. The data hold some 43,000 clones, with 86% observed a single time. CDR1 MNHNY and CDR2 SVGAGI come from the germline V gene (reference sequence). V was cut by 5 bases and J by 5 bases, with 12 bases left in between. The CDR3 is made up of 14 amino acids. The receptor was derived from a human donor with classical Hodgkin lymphoma. The sample in question was peripheral blood mononuclear cells (PBMCs), obtained before the second cycle of nivolumab. The chain links TRBV6-6 to TRBJ2-2; D is undetermined. The DNA for the CDR3 is TGTGCCAGCAGTATGCCCATCAAAACCGGGGAGCTGTTTTTT. Amino acids: CASSMPIKTGELFF.